This T cell receptor (beta chain) was identified in a study of T-cell memory formation after mild COVID-19. Study-level results: Certain responding clones were present in pre-infection memory, suggesting participation of cross-reactive memory. A second wave of clones peaked on day 37, and their SARS-CoV-2 specificity went unconfirmed. Among contracting clones, CD4+ were mainly CM/EM and CD8+ enriched in EMRA. Day 15 to 85 contractors were CD4/CD8 balanced; later expanders leaned CD4+.

Turning to this clonotype: Its antigen is undetermined.

Deletions cut 4 bases from V and 8 bases from J, with 18 bases between. This CDR3 is built from 15 residues. Germline CDR1 reads LGHNA; CDR2 reads YSLEER. TCRdb itself ran the 5' RACE reads through MiXCR, one entry per CDR3 protein. The sample includes roughly 300,000 distinct CDR3 sequences, approximately 8% of them seen just once. The TCR comes from a young man who had mild COVID-19 (a few samples of this study predate the infection). Cell type and time point are not known. The sample comprised PBMCs or a T cell subset sorted from them (not recorded which). V usage is TRBV4-3 and J usage is TRBJ2-1; maybe TRBD1 (6 bases). CDR3 in amino acids: CASSRADSLKDEQFF. The CDR3 nucleotides are TGCGCCAGCAGCCGGGCGGACAGCCTAAAGGATGAGCAGTTCTTC.